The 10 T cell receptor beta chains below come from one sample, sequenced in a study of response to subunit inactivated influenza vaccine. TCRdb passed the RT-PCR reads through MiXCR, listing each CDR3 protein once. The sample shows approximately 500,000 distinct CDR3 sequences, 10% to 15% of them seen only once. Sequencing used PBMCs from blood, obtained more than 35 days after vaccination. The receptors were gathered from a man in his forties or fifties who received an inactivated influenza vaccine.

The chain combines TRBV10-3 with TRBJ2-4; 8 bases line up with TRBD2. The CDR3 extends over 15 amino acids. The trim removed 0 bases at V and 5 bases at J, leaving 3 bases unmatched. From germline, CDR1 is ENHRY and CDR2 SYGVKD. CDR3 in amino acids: CAISESPGLENIQYF. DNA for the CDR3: TGTGCCATCAGTGAGTCGCCGGGACTAGAAAACATTCAGTACTTC.

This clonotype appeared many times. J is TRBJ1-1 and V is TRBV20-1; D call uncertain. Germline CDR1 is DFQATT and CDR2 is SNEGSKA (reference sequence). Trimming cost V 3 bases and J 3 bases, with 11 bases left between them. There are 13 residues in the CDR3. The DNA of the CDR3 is TGCAGTGCTAGCAGAAAGAGGGACACTGAAGCTTTCTTT. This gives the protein CSASRKRDTEAFF.

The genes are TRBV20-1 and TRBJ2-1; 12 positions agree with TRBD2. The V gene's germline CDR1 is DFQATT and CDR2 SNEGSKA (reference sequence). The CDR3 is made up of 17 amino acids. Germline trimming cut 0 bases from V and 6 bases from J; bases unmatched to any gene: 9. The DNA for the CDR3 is TGCAGTGCTAGAGAGGTCCTAGCGGGAGGGCCCCCCAATGAGCAGTTCTTC. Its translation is CSAREVLAGGPPNEQFF.

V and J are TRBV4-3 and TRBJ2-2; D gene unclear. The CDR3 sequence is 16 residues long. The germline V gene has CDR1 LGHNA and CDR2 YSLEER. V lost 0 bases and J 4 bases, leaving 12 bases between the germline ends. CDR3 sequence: CASSQEGRSPTGELFF. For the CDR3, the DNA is TGCGCCAGCAGCCAAGAAGGCAGGTCGCCCACCGGGGAGCTGTTTTTT.

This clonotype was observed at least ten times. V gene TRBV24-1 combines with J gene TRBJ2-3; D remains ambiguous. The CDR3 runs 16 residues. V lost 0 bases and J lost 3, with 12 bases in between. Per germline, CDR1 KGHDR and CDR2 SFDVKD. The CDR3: CATSDLTGSGTDTQYF. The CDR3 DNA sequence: TGTGCCACCAGTGATTTGACCGGAAGTGGTACAGATACGCAGTATTTT.

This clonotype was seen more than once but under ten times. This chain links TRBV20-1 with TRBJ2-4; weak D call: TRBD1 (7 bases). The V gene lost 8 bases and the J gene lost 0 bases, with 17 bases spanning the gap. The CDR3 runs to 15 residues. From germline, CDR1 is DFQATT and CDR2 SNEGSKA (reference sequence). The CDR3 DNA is TGCAGTACCCACTCAGGGGGGTTAGCCAAAAACATTCAGTACTTC. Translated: CSTHSGGLAKNIQYF.

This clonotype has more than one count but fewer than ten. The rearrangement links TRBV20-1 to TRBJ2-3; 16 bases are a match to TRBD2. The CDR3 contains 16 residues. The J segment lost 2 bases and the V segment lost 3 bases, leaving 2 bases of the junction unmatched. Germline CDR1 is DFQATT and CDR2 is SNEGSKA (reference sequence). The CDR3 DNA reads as TGCAGTGCTAGGGGACTAGCGGGGGGGCTCACAGATACGCAGTATTTT. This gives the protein CSARGLAGGLTDTQYF.

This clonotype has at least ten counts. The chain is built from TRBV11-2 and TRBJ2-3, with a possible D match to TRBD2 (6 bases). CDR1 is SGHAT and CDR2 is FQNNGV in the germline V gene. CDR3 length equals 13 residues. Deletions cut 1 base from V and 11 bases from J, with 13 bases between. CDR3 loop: CASSLVVADQQYF. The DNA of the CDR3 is TGTGCCAGCAGCTTAGTAGTAGCGGATCAGCAGTATTTT. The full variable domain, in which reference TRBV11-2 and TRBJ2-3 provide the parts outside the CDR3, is EAGVAQSPRYKIIEKRQSVAFWCNPISGHATLYWYQQILGQGPKLLIQFQNNGVVDDSQLPKDRFSAERLKGVDSTLKIQPAKLEDSAVYLCASSLVVADQQYFGPGTRLTVL.

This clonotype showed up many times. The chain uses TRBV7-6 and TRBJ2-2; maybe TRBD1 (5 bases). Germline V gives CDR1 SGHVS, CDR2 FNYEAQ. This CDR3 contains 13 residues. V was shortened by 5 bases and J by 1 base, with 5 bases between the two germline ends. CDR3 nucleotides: TGTGCCAGCAGCACAGGGAACACCGGGGAGCTGTTTTTT. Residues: CASSTGNTGELFF.

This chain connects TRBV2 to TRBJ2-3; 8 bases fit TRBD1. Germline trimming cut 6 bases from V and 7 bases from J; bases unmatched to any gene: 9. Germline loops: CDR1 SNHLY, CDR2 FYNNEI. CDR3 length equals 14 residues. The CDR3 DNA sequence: TGTGCCAGCAGCACCCGGACAGGGTCGAATACGCAGTATTTT. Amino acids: CASSTRTGSNTQYF.